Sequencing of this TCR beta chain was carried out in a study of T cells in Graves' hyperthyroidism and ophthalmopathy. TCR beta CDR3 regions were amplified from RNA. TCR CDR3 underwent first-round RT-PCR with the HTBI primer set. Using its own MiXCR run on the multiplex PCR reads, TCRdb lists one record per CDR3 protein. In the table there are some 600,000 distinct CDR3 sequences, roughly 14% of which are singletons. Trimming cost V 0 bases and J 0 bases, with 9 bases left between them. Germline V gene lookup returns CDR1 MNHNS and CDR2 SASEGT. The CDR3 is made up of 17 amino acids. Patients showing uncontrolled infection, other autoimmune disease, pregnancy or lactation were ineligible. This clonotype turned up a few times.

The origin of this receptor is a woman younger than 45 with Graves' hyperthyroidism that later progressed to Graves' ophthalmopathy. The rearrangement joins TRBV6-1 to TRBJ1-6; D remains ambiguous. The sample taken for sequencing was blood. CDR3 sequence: CASSEAIPSSYNSPLHF. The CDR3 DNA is TGTGCCAGCAGTGAAGCTATCCCGAGCTCCTATAATTCACCCCTCCACTTT.